The TCR beta chain described here comes from a study of blood T cell repertoires in COVID-19. Overall study: Samples representing acute and convalescent COVID-19 were sourced from the United States, Italy and Spain. T cells, B-cell-depleted T cells, or PBMCs supplied cDNA or gDNA.

Clinical history reported by participants formed the basis on which cohorts were assigned. In the original processing: The assay estimated nucleated cells by amplifying reference gene primers. Measured with immunoSEQ multiplex PCR; TCRdb has only the in-frame clones, and not every one. V and J calls and clone size are those listed in that table; D and trimming were worked out from the DNA. The table includes some 180,000 clones, 82% detected once. The sequencing input was PBMCs or T cells enriched from blood (not recorded which). The source is a woman in her sixties or seventies with acute COVID-19.

This CDR3 reads CASSLEGAFYNEQFF. The CDR3 nucleotides are TGTGCCAGCAGCTTAGAGGGGGCATTCTACAATGAGCAGTTCTTC. The chain carries TRBV11-3 and TRBJ2-1, with D perhaps matching TRBD1 (6 bases). The CDR3 runs 15 residues. Germline V gives CDR1 SGHNT, CDR2 YENEEA. V lost 0 bases, J lost 3 bases, and 9 bases lay in between.